This T cell receptor (beta chain) derives from a study of T cells in Graves' hyperthyroidism and ophthalmopathy. Study-wide findings and caveats: In the blood, most expanded thyroid clonotypes above 0.001 appeared as well. Model output signaled ophthalmopathy a median about seven months ahead of onset.

This CDR3 is 16 amino acids long. The germline gives CDR1 SGDLS, CDR2 YYNGEE. The germline V and J ends were trimmed by 4 bases and 9 bases, with 23 bases remaining between them. To note about this clonotype: Its antigen is undetermined. A read error is possible here, since a much larger clone lies one base away.

Based on clinical symptoms, serum thyroxine and TRAb, thyroid ultrasound and orbital computed tomography, diagnoses were reached. The authors took PBMCs from 10 ml fresh peripheral blood. Amplification of TCR beta CDR3 regions used RNA as the template. First-round RT-PCR of the TCR CDR3 relied on the HTBI primer set. TCRdb re-derived calls from the multiplex PCR reads in MiXCR, one entry per CDR3 protein. Of approximately 200,000 distinct CDR3 sequences in the sample, around 18% were seen once. The J gene is TRBJ2-1, the V gene TRBV9; D is possibly TRBD2 (7 bases). The sequence came from a man aged 40-49 years with Graves' hyperthyroidism. The sequenced material came from blood. CDR3 region: CASSQASRGGRSEQFF. DNA of the CDR3: TGTGCCAGCAGCCAAGCGAGTAGGGGGGGCCGGAGTGAGCAGTTCTTC.